The 5 T cell receptor beta chains listed next were all sequenced from one sample in a study of T cells in Graves' hyperthyroidism and ophthalmopathy. RNA transcripts gave rise to amplified TCR beta CDR3 regions. The HTBI primer set drove a first-round RT-PCR of the TCR CDR3. TCRdb recomputed calls from the multiplex PCR reads with MiXCR, one row per CDR3 protein. The data hold nearly 600,000 distinct CDR3 sequences, with more than 11% observed a single time. Input material: blood. Receptors were obtained from a woman in her twenties or thirties with Graves' hyperthyroidism that later progressed to Graves' ophthalmopathy.

This clonotype came up many times. The V gene is TRBV28, the J gene TRBJ1-4, with unresolved D. This CDR3 has 14 residues. CDR1 and CDR2 from the germline V gene are MDHEN and SYDVKM. V dropped 5 bases and J dropped 10 bases, with 17 bases sitting between them. The CDR3: CASSPDLLLGKLFF. CDR3 DNA sequence: TGTGCCAGCAGTCCGGACCTCCTCCTCGGAAAACTGTTTTTT.

The sample holds many counts of this clonotype. The chain uses TRBV12-3 or TRBV12-4 and TRBJ2-2, with D perhaps matching TRBD1 or TRBD2 (5 bases each). The germline V and J ends were trimmed by 0 bases and 4 bases, with 15 bases remaining between them. CDR3 length: 17 residues. CDR3 sequence: CASSLAGAGMGTGELFF. In DNA, the CDR3 is TGTGCCAGCAGTTTAGCCGGGGCAGGGATGGGCACCGGGGAGCTGTTTTTT.

This clonotype was detected many times. The rearrangement links TRBV7-9 to TRBJ2-7, with 9 positions matching TRBD1. V lost 7 bases, J lost 4 bases, and 5 bases stayed unmatched. Germline V gene data show CDR1 as SEHNR and CDR2 as FQNEAQ (reference sequence). The CDR3 runs to 13 residues. CDR3 sequence: CASNPGQGYEQYF. The CDR3 bases are TGTGCCAGCAACCCCGGACAGGGGTACGAGCAGTACTTC. Drawing the rest from reference TRBV7-9 and TRBJ2-7, the complete variable domain is DTGVSQNPRHKITKRGQNVTFRCDPISEHNRLYWYRQTLGQGPEFLTYFQNEAQLEKSRLLSDRFSAERPKGSFSTLEIQRTEQGDSAMYLCASNPGQGYEQYFGPGTRLTVT.

At least ten counts were recorded for this clonotype. The chain combines TRBV30 with TRBJ2-7; possibly TRBD2 for D (5 bases). Trimming shortened V by 4 bases and J by 3 bases, and 13 bases separated the two germline ends. CDR3 size: 13 residues. The germline V gene has CDR1 GTSNPN and CDR2 SVGIG (reference sequence). The CDR3 DNA sequence: TGTGCCTGGACGGCGGGCAGAAACTACGAGCAGTACTTC. Protein: CAWTAGRNYEQYF.

This clonotype was detected ten times or more. The rearrangement links TRBV6-2 or TRBV6-3 to TRBJ2-7; 9 bases map to TRBD1. This CDR3 comprises 13 residues. CDR1 is MNHEY and CDR2 is SVGEGT in the germline V gene. V shed 7 bases, J shed 2 bases, and the junction held 3 bases outside the gene matches. Here the CDR3 reads CASTGQGPYEQYF. DNA of the CDR3: TGTGCCAGCACCGGACAGGGGCCCTACGAGCAGTACTTC.